Shown below are 18 T cell receptor beta chains from a single sample sequenced in a study of T cells in Graves' hyperthyroidism and ophthalmopathy. It was RNA transcripts that yielded the amplified TCR beta CDR3 regions. RT-PCR in the first round (using the HTBI primer set) targeted the TCR CDR3. MiXCR, applied by TCRdb to the multiplex PCR reads, yields one record per CDR3 protein. Of about 610,000 distinct CDR3 sequences listed, approximately 15% are singletons. Sequencing was done on a sample of blood. The source of these receptors is a woman aged 40 to 55 with Graves' ophthalmopathy.

This clonotype was recorded at least ten times. CDR3 loop: CAITEGVNSYEQYF. The CDR3 nucleotides are TGTGCCATCACCGAGGGGGTGAACTCCTACGAGCAGTACTTC. The V and J genes are TRBV10-3 and TRBJ2-7, with a possible D match to TRBD1 (6 bases). Per germline, CDR1 ENHRY and CDR2 SYGVKD. CDR3 length: 14 residues. V lost 7 bases and J lost 0, with 13 bases in between.

This clonotype was recorded at least ten times. The gene calls are TRBV7-9 and TRBJ2-7; 7 nucleotides match TRBD2. CDR1 is SEHNR, CDR2 FQNEAQ, per germline (reference sequence). The ends lost 5 bases at V and 6 bases at J; junction bases unmatched: 7. The CDR3 runs to 13 residues. CDR3 loop: CASSPRTSGEQYF. The DNA for the CDR3 is TGTGCCAGCAGCCCGAGGACTAGTGGCGAGCAGTACTTC.

This clonotype was picked up a small number of times. The chain employs TRBV27 and TRBJ1-5; 10 bases line up with TRBD1. V trimming: 4 bases; J trimming: 5 bases; junction bases outside the gene matches: 2. CDR3 size: 14 residues. Germline V gene sequence: CDR1 MNHEY, CDR2 SMNVEV (reference sequence). The CDR3 is CASSWTGGHQPQHF. For the CDR3, the DNA is TGTGCCAGCAGTTGGACAGGGGGGCATCAGCCCCAGCATTTT.

This clonotype was recorded many times. The rearrangement uses TRBV12-3 or TRBV12-4 and TRBJ2-7; D not certain. With 3 bases removed from V and 6 bases from J, the gap between germline ends came to 15 bases. The CDR3 spans 14 residues. The CDR3 nucleotides are TGTGCCAGCAGTTTTTTGCATAGCCTTGGCGAGCAGTACTTC. Translation: CASSFLHSLGEQYF.

In this sample, this clonotype turned up a few times. The V call is TRBV5-1, the J call TRBJ1-1, with no clear D. V dropped 2 bases and J dropped 4 bases, with 9 bases sitting between them. Germline loops: CDR1 SGHRS, CDR2 YFSETQ. The CDR3 runs to 13 residues. CDR3 DNA: TGCGCCAGCAGCTTTACAGCGAGCACTGAAGCTTTCTTT. The encoded protein is CASSFTASTEAFF.

This clonotype was seen at least ten times. This chain joins TRBV6-1 and TRBJ1-2; weak D call: TRBD1 (5 bases). V shed 2 bases and J shed 4 bases, with 11 bases lying between them. CDR1 MNHNS and CDR2 SASEGT come from the germline V gene. The CDR3 contains 14 residues. CDR3 DNA: TGTGCCAGCAGTGAACAGACAGAATCCTATGGCTACACCTTC. Its protein is CASSEQTESYGYTF.

The chain carries TRBV2 and TRBJ2-1; the D gene is possibly TRBD2 (6 bases). The V gene lost 2 bases and the J gene lost 4 bases, with 12 bases spanning the gap. The germline V gene has CDR1 SNHLY and CDR2 FYNNEI. CDR3 length: 15 amino acids. In nucleotides, the CDR3 is TGTGCCAGCAGTGAAACCCGGGAGTGGTACAATGAGCAGTTCTTC. Protein product: CASSETREWYNEQFF. Full variable domain (rest looked up from reference TRBV2 and TRBJ2-1): EPEVTQTPSHQVTQMGQEVILRCVPISNHLYFYWYRQILGQKVEFLVSFYNNEISEKSEIFDDQFSVERPDGSNFTLKIRSTKLEDSAMYFCASSETREWYNEQFFGPGTRLTVL.

The chain uses TRBV11-2 and TRBJ2-7; tentative D call: TRBD2 (5 bases). Germline CDR1 reads SGHAT; CDR2 reads FQNNGV. The CDR3 length is 15 residues. Trimming shortened V by 5 bases and J by 1 base, and 15 bases separated the two germline ends. Here the CDR3 DNA reads TGTGCCAGCAGCCCCCTCCAAGGGAGTTCCTACGAGCAGTACTTC. Protein product: CASSPLQGSSYEQYF.

This clonotype was detected many times. J is TRBJ2-7 and V is TRBV19; 11 bases are a match to TRBD1. There are 15 residues in the CDR3. The trim removed 3 bases at V and 2 bases at J, leaving 3 bases unmatched. CDR1 and CDR2 from the germline V gene are LNHDA and SQIVND (reference sequence). The CDR3 sequence is CASSMKDRGPYEQYF. In DNA, the CDR3 is TGTGCCAGTAGTATGAAGGACAGGGGGCCCTACGAGCAGTACTTC.

This clonotype came up many times. The rearrangement uses TRBV6-2 or TRBV6-3 and TRBJ2-7; D unclear. The length of the CDR3 is 16 residues. The V gene lost 0 bases and the J gene lost 4 bases, with 16 bases spanning the gap. Per the germline V gene, CDR1 is MNHEY and CDR2 is SVGEGT. The CDR3 region is CASSYSISVQTYEQYF. The DNA for the CDR3 is TGTGCCAGCAGTTACTCGATCTCCGTACAGACTTACGAGCAGTACTTC.

This clonotype was found many times. This chain joins TRBV24-1 and TRBJ1-1, with D unresolved. V gave up 4 bases and J gave up 1 base, with 6 bases separating them. This CDR3 has 13 amino acids. Per germline, CDR1 KGHDR and CDR2 SFDVKD. The CDR3: CATSERPNTEAFF. CDR3 DNA sequence: TGTGCCACCAGTGAGAGACCGAACACTGAAGCTTTCTTT.

This clonotype was recorded at least ten times. The chain carries TRBV10-3 and TRBJ2-7; a possible D gene is TRBD2 (5 bases). V was cut by 0 bases and J by 1 base, with 10 bases left in between. Germline assignment: CDR1 ENHRY and CDR2 SYGVKD. The CDR3 sequence is 15 residues long. The CDR3 region is CAISESIPGSYEQYF. CDR3 nucleotide sequence: TGTGCCATCAGTGAGTCGATACCGGGATCCTACGAGCAGTACTTC.

This clonotype showed up many times. The chain has TRBV5-1 and TRBJ1-1, with 7 bases identical to TRBD1. Germline V gene sequence: CDR1 SGHRS, CDR2 YFSETQ. V dropped 6 bases and J dropped 1; count of bases not matched to a gene: 6. The CDR3 runs 14 residues. CDR3: CASKGQVGNTEAFF. CDR3 nucleotide sequence: TGCGCCAGCAAAGGACAGGTCGGGAACACTGAAGCTTTCTTT.

This clonotype has a count of ten or more. The V call is TRBV6-5, the J call TRBJ2-1; 10 nucleotides line up with TRBD2. After removal of 8 bases from V and 6 bases from J, the junction contained 13 bases not matched to a gene. This CDR3 is 16 amino acids long. Germline-derived CDR1 and CDR2 are MNHEY and SVGAGI. The CDR3 nucleotides are TGTGCCAGCCGGCCGAGCGGGAGGGCCAGGCGCAATGAGCAGTTCTTC. This translates into CASRPSGRARRNEQFF.

This clonotype was seen more than once but under ten times. The chain links TRBV6-1 to TRBJ2-2, with D possibly matching TRBD1 (6 bases). Between the trimmed V and J ends, which lost 6 bases and 6 bases, there was a span of 11 bases. Germline V gene sequence: CDR1 MNHNS, CDR2 SASEGT. There are 13 residues in the CDR3. The CDR3 bases are TGTGCCAGCAGGCTACAGGGTGCCGGGGAGCTGTTTTTT. Translation: CASRLQGAGELFF.

The gene calls are TRBV20-1 and TRBJ2-2; the D gene could be TRBD1 or TRBD2 (5 bases each). With 1 base removed from V and 2 bases from J, the gap between germline ends came to 14 bases. Germline CDR1 DFQATT, CDR2 SNEGSKA (reference sequence). The CDR3 runs to 16 residues. This CDR3 is CSARVVPGPNTGELFF. In nucleotides, the CDR3 is TGCAGTGCTAGAGTTGTCCCGGGACCCAACACCGGGGAGCTGTTTTTT.

Many counts were recorded for this clonotype. The V gene is TRBV2, the J gene TRBJ2-2, with D uncertain. Germline assignment: CDR1 SNHLY and CDR2 FYNNEI. The CDR3 runs to 11 residues. The V end was cut by 8 bases, the J end by 7 bases, with 8 bases between. The CDR3: CASRGFGELFF. CDR3 DNA: TGTGCCAGCCGAGGCTTCGGGGAGCTGTTTTTT. Based on the CDR3 plus reference TRBV2 and TRBJ2-2, the full variable domain is EPEVTQTPSHQVTQMGQEVILRCVPISNHLYFYWYRQILGQKVEFLVSFYNNEISEKSEIFDDQFSVERPDGSNFTLKIRSTKLEDSAMYFCASRGFGELFFGEGSRLTVL.

This clonotype was seen ten or more times. This chain connects TRBV6-2 or TRBV6-3 to TRBJ1-5; D possibly corresponds to TRBD1 (6 bases). CDR1 and CDR2 from the germline V gene are MNHEY and SVGEGT. CDR3 length: 13 amino acids. Trimming cost V 4 bases and J 4 bases, with 8 bases left between them. In nucleotides, the CDR3 is TGTGCCAGCAGTTGGACAGCGAATCAGCCCCAGCATTTT. Translation: CASSWTANQPQHF.